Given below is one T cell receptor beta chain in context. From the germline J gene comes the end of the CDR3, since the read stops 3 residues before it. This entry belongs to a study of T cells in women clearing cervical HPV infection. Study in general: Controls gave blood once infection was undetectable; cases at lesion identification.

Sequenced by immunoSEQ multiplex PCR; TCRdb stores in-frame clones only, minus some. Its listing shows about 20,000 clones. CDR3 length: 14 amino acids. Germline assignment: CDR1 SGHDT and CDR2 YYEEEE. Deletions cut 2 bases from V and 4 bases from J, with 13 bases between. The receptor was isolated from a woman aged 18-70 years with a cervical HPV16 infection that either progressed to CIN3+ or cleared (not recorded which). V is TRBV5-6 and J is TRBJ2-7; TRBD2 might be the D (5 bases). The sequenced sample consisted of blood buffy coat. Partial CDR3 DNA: TGTGCCAGCAGCTTAGGACGGGGAGATTACGAG. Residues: CASSLGRGDYE. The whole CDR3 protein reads CASSLGRGDYEQYF.